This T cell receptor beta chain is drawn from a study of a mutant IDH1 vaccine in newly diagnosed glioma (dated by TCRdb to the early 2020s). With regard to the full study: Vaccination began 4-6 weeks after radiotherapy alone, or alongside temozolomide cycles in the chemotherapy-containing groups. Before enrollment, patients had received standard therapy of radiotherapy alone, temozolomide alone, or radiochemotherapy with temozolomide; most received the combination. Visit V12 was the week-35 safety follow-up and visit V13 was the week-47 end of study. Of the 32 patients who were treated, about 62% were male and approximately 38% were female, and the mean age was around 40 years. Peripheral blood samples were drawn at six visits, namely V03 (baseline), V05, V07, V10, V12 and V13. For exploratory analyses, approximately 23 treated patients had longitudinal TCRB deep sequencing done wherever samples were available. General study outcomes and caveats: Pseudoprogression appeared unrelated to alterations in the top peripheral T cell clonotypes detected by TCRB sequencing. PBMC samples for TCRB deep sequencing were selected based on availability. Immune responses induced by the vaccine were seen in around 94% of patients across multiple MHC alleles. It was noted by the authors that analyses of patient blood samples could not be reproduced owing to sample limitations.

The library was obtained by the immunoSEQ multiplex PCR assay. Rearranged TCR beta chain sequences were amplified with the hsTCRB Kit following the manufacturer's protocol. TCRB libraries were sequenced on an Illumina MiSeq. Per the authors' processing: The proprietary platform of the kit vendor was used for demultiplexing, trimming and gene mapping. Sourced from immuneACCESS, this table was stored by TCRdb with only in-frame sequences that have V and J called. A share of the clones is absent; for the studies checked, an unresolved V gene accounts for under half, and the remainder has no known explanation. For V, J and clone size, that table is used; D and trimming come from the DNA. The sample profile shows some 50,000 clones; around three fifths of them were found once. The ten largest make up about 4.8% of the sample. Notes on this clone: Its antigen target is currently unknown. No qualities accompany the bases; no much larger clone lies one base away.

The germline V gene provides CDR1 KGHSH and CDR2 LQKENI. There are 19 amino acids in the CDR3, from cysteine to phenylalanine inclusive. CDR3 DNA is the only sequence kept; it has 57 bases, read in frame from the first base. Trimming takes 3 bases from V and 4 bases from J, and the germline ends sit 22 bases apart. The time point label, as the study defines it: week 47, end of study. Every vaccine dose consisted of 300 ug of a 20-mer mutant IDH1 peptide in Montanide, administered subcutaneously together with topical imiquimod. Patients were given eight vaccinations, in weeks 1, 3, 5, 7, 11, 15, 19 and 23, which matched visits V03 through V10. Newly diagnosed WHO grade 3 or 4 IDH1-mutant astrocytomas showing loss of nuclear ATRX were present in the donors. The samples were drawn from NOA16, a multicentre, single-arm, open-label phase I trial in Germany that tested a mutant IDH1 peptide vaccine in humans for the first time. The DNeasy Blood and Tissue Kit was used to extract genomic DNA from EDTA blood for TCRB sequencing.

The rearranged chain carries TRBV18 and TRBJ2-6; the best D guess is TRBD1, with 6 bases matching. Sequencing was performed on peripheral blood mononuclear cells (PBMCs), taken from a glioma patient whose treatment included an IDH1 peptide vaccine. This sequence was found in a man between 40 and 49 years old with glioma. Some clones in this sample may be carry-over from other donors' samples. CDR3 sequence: CASSPPGQGVQLGANVLTF. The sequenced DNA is TGTGCCAGCTCACCCCCGGGACAAGGGGTTCAACTGGGGGCCAACGTCCTGACTTTC.